The 32 T cell receptor beta chains reported below all come from one sample, sequenced in a study of CD8 T cells in Susac syndrome. The RNA input was about 0.5 to 1 ug, and it was reverse transcribed with random hexamers. In TCRdb, the immunoSEQ multiplex PCR reads were re-called with MiXCR into one record per CDR3 protein. The repertoire holds 100,000 to 150,000 distinct CDR3 sequences, with 80% as singletons. The sequenced material came from CD8+ T cells from PBMCs. Every receptor here comes from a human donor with multiple sclerosis.

The chain couples TRBV7-9 to TRBJ2-3; 11 bases are a match to TRBD2. Germline V CDR1 and CDR2: SEHNR, FQNEAQ (reference sequence). V shed 3 bases and J 2 bases; nucleotides not matched to a gene: 10. There are 18 residues in the CDR3. CDR3 nucleotide sequence: TGTGCCAGCAGCTTCGCCCCCGGGACTAGCGGAGACACAGATACGCAGTATTTT. Translation gives CASSFAPGTSGDTDTQYF.

The rearrangement joins TRBV27 to TRBJ1-6, with D perhaps matching TRBD1 (5 bases). V shed 7 bases and J shed 6 bases, with 13 bases lying between them. CDR3 length: 14 residues. Per germline, CDR1 MNHEY and CDR2 SMNVEV (reference sequence). The CDR3 sequence: CASTPGGSNSPLHF. CDR3 coding DNA: TGTGCCAGCACCCCCGGGGGGAGTAATTCACCCCTCCACTTT.

This rearrangement joins TRBV9 to TRBJ1-1; no definite D call. Germline CDR1 is SGDLS and CDR2 is YYNGEE. V was shortened by 0 bases and J by 6 bases, with 6 bases between the two germline ends. The CDR3 is 12 residues long. In DNA form, the CDR3 reads TGTGCCAGCAGCGTAGACAGTGCTGAAGCTTTCTTT. It is translated as CASSVDSAEAFF.

The chain has TRBV4-3 and TRBJ1-4, with D maybe TRBD1 (5 bases). V was clipped by 4 bases and J by 5 bases, with 14 bases between them. Germline V gene sequence: CDR1 LGHNA, CDR2 YSLEER. CDR3 length: 15 residues. The CDR3 reads CASSPGGWGNEKLFF. DNA for the CDR3: TGCGCCAGCAGCCCCGGCGGATGGGGGAATGAAAAACTGTTTTTT.

The chain recombines TRBV4-1 with TRBJ2-7; 10 bases line up with TRBD1. Trimming cost V 3 bases and J 5 bases; bases outside gene matches: 10. The CDR3 is made up of 16 amino acids. Germline V gene sequence: CDR1 MGHRA, CDR2 YSYEKL. The CDR3 DNA follows: TGCGCCAGCAGCCAGACCCCCGGGACAGGGGATAACGAGCAGTACTTC. It encodes CASSQTPGTGDNEQYF.

The chain couples TRBV6-1 to TRBJ2-1, with D perhaps given as TRBD1 or TRBD2 (7 bases each). Between the trimmed V and J ends, which lost 6 bases and 8 bases, there was a span of 26 bases. The CDR3 is 17 amino acids. Per germline, CDR1 MNHNS and CDR2 SASEGT. For the CDR3, the DNA is TGTGCCAGCAGGACACGGGGGGTGCCCACCAGGGGGGATGAGCAGTTCTTC. Translated, it gives CASRTRGVPTRGDEQFF.

This chain joins TRBV20-1 and TRBJ2-4; D possibly uses TRBD1 or TRBD2 (5 bases each). The CDR3 loop spans 15 amino acids. Trimming cost V 3 bases and J 6 bases, with 18 bases left between them. Germline V gene lookup returns CDR1 DFQATT and CDR2 SNEGSKA (reference sequence). CDR3 in amino acids: CSASAQPGRRNIQYF. The CDR3 region has the DNA TGCAGTGCTAGCGCGCAACCGGGACGGAGAAACATTCAGTACTTC.

Remarks on this clonotype: One end of the junction does not line up with germline, which may come from a read error. J is TRBJ2-3 and V is TRBV24-1; perhaps TRBD2 as D (5 bases). The CDR3 has 13 residues. Germline-derived CDR1 and CDR2 are KGHDR and SFDVKD. The CDR3 DNA is TGTGCCGCCAGGAGGAGTGGCACAGATACGCAGTATTTT. This gives the protein CAARRSGTDTQYF.

About this clonotype: A much larger clonotype is one base distant, so this may be a read error. The chain uses TRBV6-5 and TRBJ1-1; no clear D. Trimming took off 2 bases at V and 0 bases at J, with 4 bases between the two ends. The CDR3 sequence is 13 residues long. Germline V gene lookup returns CDR1 MNHEY and CDR2 SVGAGI. CDR3 sequence reads: CASSYTMNTEAFF. The CDR3 nucleotides read TGTGCCAGCAGTTACACAATGAACACTGAAGCTTTCTTT.

The CDR3: CASSSVLGGTEAFF. The CDR3, as DNA: TGTGCCAGCAGTTCAGTCCTGGGTGGCACTGAAGCTTTCTTT. The chain couples TRBV12-3 or TRBV12-4 to TRBJ1-1; D gene ambiguous. The CDR3 sequence is 14 residues long. V lost 4 bases and J 4 bases, leaving 13 bases between the germline ends.

About this clonotype itself: The junction departs from the called germline gene at one end, perhaps through a read error. V gene TRBV7-7 combines with J gene TRBJ1-5; D remains ambiguous. The germline gives CDR1 SSHAT, CDR2 FNYEAQ (reference sequence). The CDR3 length is 13 residues. CDR3 protein: CASSVGLWEPQHF. CDR3 nucleotides: TGTGCTAGCAGCGTCGGACTGTGGGAGCCCCAGCATTTT.

This rearrangement joins TRBV7-9 to TRBJ2-7, with TRBD1 matching over 8 bases. Germline V gene lookup returns CDR1 SEHNR and CDR2 FQNEAQ (reference sequence). There are 13 residues in the CDR3. V gave up 6 bases and J gave up 6 bases; unmatched junction bases: 7. The CDR3 sequence: CASSAGGGTEQYF. The CDR3 DNA reads as TGTGCCAGCAGTGCAGGGGGCGGGACCGAGCAGTACTTC.

The sample holds one count of this clonotype. The chain uses TRBV21-1 and TRBJ2-5; TRBD1, the table's D call, was not compared with the DNA. TRBV21-1 is reported as a pseudogene. CDR3 size: 16 residues. CDR3 in DNA: TGTGCCAGCACCCGCAAGGTTAGGGACATACGAGAGACCCAGTACTTC. Protein sequence: CASTRKVRDIRETQYF.

V gene TRBV5-6 combines with J gene TRBJ1-6; TRBD1 is a possible D gene (6 bases). Trimming cost V 0 bases and J 2 bases, with 12 bases left between them. Germline CDR1 SGHDT, CDR2 YYEEEE. This CDR3 has 17 amino acids. The CDR3 DNA sequence: TGTGCCAGCAGCTTGGACGCAGGGGCCGCCTATAATTCACCCCTCCACTTT. Amino acid sequence: CASSLDAGAAYNSPLHF. Variable domain in full (rest from reference TRBV5-6 and TRBJ1-6): DAGVTQSPTHLIKTRGQQVTLRCSPKSGHDTVSWYQQALGQGPQFIFQYYEEEERQRGNFPDRFSGHQFPNYSSELNVNALLLGDSALYLCASSLDAGAAYNSPLHFGNGTRLTVT.

This chain uses TRBV28 with TRBJ2-5, with D perhaps matching TRBD1 (5 bases). Germline assignment: CDR1 MDHEN and CDR2 SYDVKM. The CDR3 loop spans 15 amino acids. V was pared by 5 bases and J by 2 bases, with 15 bases between. The CDR3 region is CASSQGATFQETQYF. In DNA, the CDR3 is TGTGCCAGCAGTCAGGGCGCTACATTTCAAGAGACCCAGTACTTC.

The chain links TRBV5-4 to TRBJ1-1, with D perhaps TRBD1 (5 bases). Germline V gene data show CDR1 as SGHNT and CDR2 as YYREEE (reference sequence). The ends were cut back, 3 bases at V and 5 bases at J, with 8 bases in the middle. There are 12 residues in the CDR3. The CDR3 is CASSSGLTEAFF. The CDR3 DNA is TGTGCCAGCAGCTCAGGGTTAACTGAAGCTTTCTTT. Full variable domain (remainder filled in from reference TRBV5-4 and TRBJ1-1): ETGVTQSPTHLIKTRGQQVTLRCSSQSGHNTVSWYQQALGQGPQFIFQYYREEENGRGNFPPRFSGLQFPNYSSELNVNALELDDSALYLCASSSGLTEAFFGQGTRLTVV.

The genes are TRBV27 and TRBJ1-6; D gene unclear. V gave up 10 bases and J gave up 1 base, with 14 bases separating them. Germline assignment: CDR1 MNHEY and CDR2 SMNVEV (reference sequence). The CDR3 is 15 residues long. The CDR3 region is CATRPEGSYNSPLHF. Written as DNA, the CDR3 is TGTGCCACCCGCCCTGAAGGATCCTATAATTCACCCCTCCACTTT.

This rearrangement joins TRBV4-1 to TRBJ2-2, with D maybe TRBD2 (6 bases). V dropped 9 bases and J dropped 2 bases, with 13 bases sitting between them. This CDR3 spans 14 amino acids. The germline V gene encodes CDR1 MGHRA and CDR2 YSYEKL. DNA for the CDR3: TGCGCCAGTGGGAGGACGGACAACACCGGGGAGCTGTTTTTT. Its protein product is CASGRTDNTGELFF.

This clonotype came up once. The chain has TRBV7-8 and TRBJ2-2, with 9 bases identical to TRBD1. CDR1 and CDR2 (germline): SGHVS, FQNEAQ. V was pared by 3 bases and J by 7 bases, with 15 bases of the junction left unmatched. The CDR3 sequence is 18 residues long. The CDR3: CASSFPLARTGVVGELFF. CDR3 nucleotides: TGTGCCAGCAGCTTTCCGCTAGCGAGGACAGGGGTGGTCGGGGAGCTGTTTTTT. Variable domain in full (rest from reference TRBV7-8 and TRBJ2-2): GAGVSQSPRYKVAKRGQDVALRCDPISGHVSLFWYQQALGQGPEFLTYFQNEAQLDKSGLPSDRFFAERPEGSVSTLKIQRTQQEDSAVYLCASSFPLARTGVVGELFFGEGSRLTVL.

This chain joins TRBV6-5 and TRBJ2-2; 9 bases align to TRBD2. Germline lookup yields CDR1 MNHEY and CDR2 SVGAGI. After removal of 0 bases from V and 3 bases from J, the junction contained 5 bases not matched to a gene. The CDR3 totals 17 residues. The CDR3 nucleotides read TGTGCCAGCAGTTACTCACCGGGACTAGCCCACACCGGGGAGCTGTTTTTT. Translation gives CASSYSPGLAHTGELFF.

The chain links TRBV11-1 to TRBJ2-1; 7 nucleotides match TRBD2. Germline lookup yields CDR1 SGHAT and CDR2 FQDESV (reference sequence). This CDR3 comprises 16 residues. The V and J ends lost 1 base and 8 bases, in that order; junction bases with no gene match: 11. The CDR3 DNA reads as TGTGCCAGCAGCTTAGGTCGGGGGGAAGGGTTTGATGAGCAGTTCTTC. Translated, it gives CASSLGRGEGFDEQFF.

This chain links TRBV13 with TRBJ2-1; no definite D call. V was clipped by 3 bases and J by 6 bases, with 12 bases between them. The CDR3 runs to 14 residues. The germline gives CDR1 PRHDT, CDR2 FYEKMQ (reference sequence). The CDR3 protein is CASSLLPDFNEQFF. For the CDR3, the DNA is TGTGCCAGCAGCTTGCTCCCGGATTTCAATGAGCAGTTCTTC.

This chain uses TRBV20-1 with TRBJ2-5; a possible D gene is TRBD2 (6 bases). The germline gives CDR1 DFQATT, CDR2 SNEGSKA (reference sequence). The V and J ends lost 0 bases and 5 bases respectively, with 13 bases between them. The CDR3 contains 14 residues. This CDR3 reads CSARDREPGETQYF. CDR3 nucleotide sequence: TGCAGTGCTAGAGATCGGGAGCCCGGGGAGACCCAGTACTTC.

The chain links TRBV24-1 to TRBJ1-3, with D maybe TRBD1 (5 bases). Looked up from germline, CDR1 is KGHDR and CDR2 is SFDVKD. The CDR3 sequence is 18 residues long. The ends were cut back, 0 bases at V and 0 bases at J, with 14 bases in the middle. DNA of the CDR3: TGTGCCACCAGTGATTTGTGGAGGGGCCCCATCTCTGGAAACACCATATATTTT. Translating gives CATSDLWRGPISGNTIYF.

J is TRBJ2-1 and V is TRBV4-1; TRBD2 agrees at 7 bases. Germline V gene sequence: CDR1 MGHRA, CDR2 YSYEKL. The CDR3 has 15 amino acids. Trimming took 4 bases from V and 2 from J; bases not matched to a gene: 5. The CDR3 is CASSPRGDAYNEQFF. The CDR3 DNA sequence: TGCGCCAGCAGCCCTCGGGGGGATGCCTACAATGAGCAGTTCTTC.

The chain uses TRBV13 and TRBJ2-5, with D hard to call. Germline lookup yields CDR1 PRHDT and CDR2 FYEKMQ (reference sequence). V dropped 2 bases and J dropped 2 bases, with 15 bases sitting between them. The CDR3 runs 16 residues. The CDR3 region is CASSLIQTDRQETQYF. CDR3 DNA: TGTGCCAGCAGCTTAATCCAGACGGATCGACAAGAGACCCAGTACTTC.

The V and J genes are TRBV30 and TRBJ2-7; D gene uncertain. V was cut by 0 bases and J by 0 bases, with 9 bases left in between. Germline-derived CDR1 and CDR2 are GTSNPN and SVGIG (reference sequence). The CDR3 extends over 14 amino acids. CDR3 residues: CAWSVPSVSYEQYF. CDR3 DNA sequence: TGTGCCTGGAGTGTCCCGTCCGTCTCCTACGAGCAGTACTTC.

The chain has TRBV10-3 and TRBJ2-1, with TRBD2 matching over 13 bases. The CDR3 length is 16 residues. Trimming removed 7 bases from V and 5 bases from J; junction bases left unmatched: 8. Germline CDR1 and CDR2: ENHRY and SYGVKD. Here the CDR3 DNA reads TGTGCCATCACCTGGACTAGCGGGAGTACCCACAATGAGCAGTTCTTC. Translated, it gives CAITWTSGSTHNEQFF.

The chain combines TRBV11-2 with TRBJ2-5, with D perhaps TRBD2 (6 bases). Per the germline V gene, CDR1 is SGHAT and CDR2 is FQNNGV. Between the trimmed V and J ends, which lost 1 base and 2 bases, there was a span of 8 bases. This CDR3 comprises 14 residues. The CDR3 nucleotides are TGTGCCAGCAGCTTAGTAGCGGATCAAGAGACCCAGTACTTC. Its protein product is CASSLVADQETQYF.

This rearrangement joins TRBV20-1 to TRBJ2-3; 7 positions match TRBD2. CDR3 length: 15 residues. The germline CDR1 and CDR2 sequences are DFQATT and SNEGSKA (reference sequence). The V segment lost 1 base and the J segment 2 bases; nucleotides outside the gene matches: 6. Written as DNA, the CDR3 is TGCAGTGCTAGAGTAGTAGCGGGCCTCACAGATACGCAGTATTTT. Translation: CSARVVAGLTDTQYF.

V usage is TRBV4-1 and J usage is TRBJ1-1; 7 positions agree with TRBD1. J gave up 5 bases and V 0 bases, and 6 bases lay outside the gene matches. The CDR3 length is 15 residues. Looked up from germline, CDR1 is MGHRA and CDR2 is YSYEKL. For the CDR3, the DNA is TGCGCCAGCAGCCAAGATCAGGCAGGGGGTACTGAAGCTTTCTTT. This translates into CASSQDQAGGTEAFF.

This chain links TRBV30 with TRBJ2-4; D assignment may be TRBD1 or TRBD2 (5 bases each). The CDR3 consists of 17 residues. CDR1 and CDR2 from the germline V gene are GTSNPN and SVGIG (reference sequence). V lost 2 bases to trimming and J lost 5 bases, with 22 bases between them. CDR3 in DNA: TGTGCCTGGAGTCCCGGGACCACTACCTTCCCACAAAACATTCAGTACTTC. Protein sequence: CAWSPGTTTFPQNIQYF.